The 11 T cell receptor beta chains reported below all come from one sample, sequenced in a study of neurological immune-mediated disorders. TCRdb recomputed calls from the 5' RACE reads with MiXCR, one row per CDR3 protein. The sample yields about 120,000 distinct CDR3 sequences, more than 2.5% seen once. The source material was PBMCs. These receptors all come from a woman in her twenties or thirties with multiple sclerosis.

Only one count was recorded for this clonotype. The chain employs TRBV20-1 and TRBJ1-1, with unresolved D. The germline gives CDR1 DFQATT, CDR2 SNEGSKA (reference sequence). The V and J ends lost 6 bases and 1 base respectively, with 9 bases between them. There are 12 residues in the CDR3. Here the CDR3 DNA reads TGCAGTGCCACGAAGGAGAACACTGAAGCTTTCTTT. This sequence encodes CSATKENTEAFF.

This clonotype has a count of ten or more. The chain couples TRBV5-1 to TRBJ2-3; perhaps TRBD2 as D (6 bases). The V and J ends lost 0 bases and 3 bases respectively, with 14 bases between them. This CDR3 spans 16 amino acids. Germline V gene sequence: CDR1 SGHRS, CDR2 YFSETQ. The chain's CDR3 is CASSLAGVYITDTQYF. As DNA, the CDR3 is TGCGCCAGCAGCTTGGCGGGGGTGTACATTACAGATACGCAGTATTTT.

In its sample, this clonotype was seen many times. The CDR3 protein is CSAPSRETGRSSYEQYF. CDR3 bases: TGCAGTGCTCCCTCCCGCGAAACAGGGAGGAGCTCCTACGAGCAGTACTTC. The rearrangement joins TRBV20-1 to TRBJ2-7; D tentatively fits TRBD1 or TRBD2 (6 bases each). V was shortened by 5 bases and J by 0 bases, with 23 bases between the two germline ends. This CDR3 region has 17 residues. Per the germline V gene, CDR1 is DFQATT and CDR2 is SNEGSKA (reference sequence).

This clonotype was counted at least ten times. The chain is built from TRBV7-9 and TRBJ2-7; tentatively, D is TRBD1 (5 bases). The V gene's germline CDR1 is SEHNR and CDR2 FQNEAQ (reference sequence). This CDR3 region has 15 residues. Deletions cut 5 bases from V and 6 bases from J, with 20 bases between. The CDR3 nucleotides are TGTGCCAGCAGCACCGTAGGGGATGAGGTACCCGAGCAGTACTTC. This gives the protein CASSTVGDEVPEQYF.

This clonotype was seen at least ten times. This chain links TRBV27 with TRBJ2-1; D remains ambiguous. Trimming removed 6 bases from V and 0 bases from J, with 18 bases in between. The CDR3 spans 17 residues. Germline V lookup: CDR1 MNHEY, CDR2 SMNVEV (reference sequence). In DNA form, the CDR3 reads TGTGCCAGCAGCCTCCCGGCGGTCCCCGGCTCCTACAATGAGCAGTTCTTC. It encodes CASSLPAVPGSYNEQFF.

This clonotype was recorded many times. The chain combines TRBV29-1 with TRBJ2-1; possible D gene TRBD2, 6 bases. Trimming left V 7 bases short and J 6 bases short, with 16 bases between. CDR3 length equals 13 residues. In germline, CDR1 is SQVTM, CDR2 ANQGSEA. For the CDR3, the DNA is TGCAGCGGATGGGGGGAGGAATTCAATGAGCAGTTCTTC. Its protein product is CSGWGEEFNEQFF.

There are a few counts of this clonotype. The chain joins TRBV20-1 to TRBJ2-2, with 7 bases identical to TRBD1. V lost 3 bases, J lost 4 bases, and 5 bases stayed unmatched. This CDR3 comprises 14 residues. Germline V CDR1 and CDR2: DFQATT, SNEGSKA (reference sequence). The CDR3, as DNA: TGCAGTGCTAGTACAGGGGACCCCACCGGGGAGCTGTTTTTT. Translation: CSASTGDPTGELFF.

This clonotype was detected ten times or more. This chain joins TRBV12-3 or TRBV12-4 and TRBJ2-7, with D perhaps being TRBD1 or TRBD2 (5 bases each). V lost 4 bases, J lost 6 bases, and 7 bases lay in between. This CDR3 has 11 amino acids. The CDR3 sequence is CASSSGREQYF. CDR3 bases: TGTGCCAGCAGTTCGGGGCGCGAGCAGTACTTC.

This clonotype showed up many times. The V call is TRBV14, the J call TRBJ1-2; the D gene is possibly TRBD1 (6 bases). From germline, CDR1 is SGHDN and CDR2 FVKESK. CDR3 length equals 14 residues. V lost 2 bases, J lost 4 bases, and 11 bases lay in between. The CDR3 protein is CASSQWDTIYGYTF. DNA of the CDR3: TGTGCCAGCAGCCAATGGGACACCATCTATGGCTACACCTTC.

In its sample, this clonotype was seen many times. V and J are TRBV7-2 and TRBJ2-5, with a possible D match to TRBD1 (5 bases). Germline CDR1 and CDR2: SGHTA and FQGNSA. Trimming removed 10 bases from V and 5 bases from J, with 11 bases in between. The CDR3 runs 11 residues. DNA for the CDR3: TGTGCCATAGCTAAGGGGGAGACCCAGTACTTC. Its protein product is CAIAKGETQYF. The full variable domain, completed using reference TRBV7-2 and TRBJ2-5, is GAGVSQSPSNKVTEKGKDVELRCDPISGHTALYWYRQSLGQGLEFLIYFQGNSAPDKSGLPSDRFSAERTGGSVSTLTIQRTQQEDSAVYLCAIAKGETQYFGPGTRLLVL.

This clonotype has at least ten counts. The chain carries TRBV7-2 and TRBJ2-3, with D hard to call. CDR3 size: 12 residues. Germline V CDR1 and CDR2: SGHTA, FQGNSA. The V and J ends lost 3 bases and 4 bases respectively, with 5 bases between them. CDR3 amino acids: CASSFQSDTQYF. For the CDR3, the DNA is TGTGCCAGCAGCTTCCAATCAGATACGCAGTATTTT.